Each of the 8 T cell receptor beta chains below was sequenced from the same sample in a study of CD8+CD57+ T cells in acquired aplastic anemia. Those patients picked for sequencing had displayed CD8+CD57+ cell expansion on flow cytometry. Genomic DNA, serving as template, underwent TCR beta VDJ and CDR3 profiling. TCRdb itself ran the reads through MiXCR, one entry per CDR3 protein. The repertoire includes about 150,000 distinct CDR3 sequences, less than 60% of them detected once, and less than 15% sits in the top ten. What was sequenced was sorted CD4+, CD8+, or CD8+CD57+ T cells (not recorded which) from PBMCs. These receptors were collected from a human donor with aplastic anemia.

This clonotype was seen a single time. The chain has TRBV20-1 and TRBJ1-6; tentatively, D is TRBD1 (5 bases). The V and J ends lost 0 bases and 0 bases respectively, with 9 bases between them. Germline-derived CDR1 and CDR2 are DFQATT and SNEGSKA (reference sequence). There are 16 residues in the CDR3. DNA of the CDR3: TGCAGTGCTAGAGACGAGGGGAGCTCCTATAATTCACCCCTCCACTTT. Translating gives CSARDEGSSYNSPLHF.

This clonotype was counted ten times or more. The J gene is TRBJ2-5, the V gene TRBV7-6; D is ambiguous. V was cut by 3 bases and J by 5 bases, with 7 bases left in between. CDR1 and CDR2 (germline): SGHVS, FNYEAQ. The CDR3 covers 12 residues. CDR3: CASSFLEETQYF. The DNA of the CDR3 is TGTGCCAGCAGCTTTCTGGAGGAGACCCAGTACTTC.

The V gene is TRBV25-1, the J gene TRBJ2-1, with a tentative D call TRBD2 (5 bases). Trimming removed 3 bases from V and 9 bases from J, with 15 bases in between. This CDR3 is 14 amino acids long. CDR1 is MGHDK and CDR2 is SYGVNS in the germline V gene. The chain's CDR3 is CASSDEVTRVEQFF. In DNA, the CDR3 is TGTGCCAGCAGTGATGAAGTGACGAGGGTTGAGCAGTTCTTC.

This clonotype was counted at least ten times. The V call is TRBV7-6, the J call TRBJ1-1, with no clear D. V shed 3 bases and J shed 1 base, with 6 bases lying between them. The CDR3 sequence is 13 residues long. Germline V gene sequence: CDR1 SGHVS, CDR2 FNYEAQ. As DNA, the CDR3 is TGTGCCAGCAGCTTCAGGAAGAACACTGAAGCTTTCTTT. It yields the protein CASSFRKNTEAFF.

The gene calls are TRBV29-1 and TRBJ1-2; D not certain. The CDR3 has 14 amino acids. Germline V lookup: CDR1 SQVTM, CDR2 ANQGSEA. The V and J ends lost 7 bases and 4 bases respectively, with 19 bases between them. The CDR3 spells CSGTMGLETYGYTF. CDR3 bases: TGCAGCGGTACTATGGGTTTGGAAACCTATGGCTACACCTTC.

A note on this clonotype: No conserved phenylalanine or tryptophan ends this CDR3, so it is likely a read error. The rearrangement links TRBV7-9 to TRBJ1-6; D may be TRBD1 (6 bases). CDR1 is SEHNR and CDR2 is FQNEAQ in the germline V gene (reference sequence). V shed 6 bases and J shed 10 bases, with 16 bases lying between them. The CDR3 consists of 14 residues. The CDR3 DNA reads TGTGCCAGCAGTCTAGGGGGGGGAGGATCACCCCTCCACTCT. Amino acid sequence: CASSLGGGGSPLHS.

The chain uses TRBV4-1 and TRBJ2-7; possibly TRBD1 for D (6 bases). CDR1 and CDR2 from the germline V gene are MGHRA and YSYEKL. V gave up 2 bases and J gave up 4 bases, with 12 bases separating them. There are 14 residues in the CDR3. CDR3 loop: CASSQRAQGYEQYF. In nucleotides, the CDR3 is TGCGCCAGCAGCCAAAGGGCGCAGGGGTACGAGCAGTACTTC.

There are many counts of this clonotype. CDR3 sequence (DNA): TGTGCCAGCAGTGAATGGCAGGAGACCGGGGAGCTGTTTTTT. Translation gives CASSEWQETGELFF. The V and J genes are TRBV6-1 and TRBJ2-2; D is ambiguous. This CDR3 spans 14 amino acids. Trimming stripped 2 bases from V and 5 bases from J, with 9 bases between. CDR1 MNHNS and CDR2 SASEGT come from the germline V gene.